This T cell receptor (beta chain) was recorded in a study of cytomegalovirus exposure and HLA in healthy donors. Study results and limitations: Follow-up analysis later connected one missense variant in DCLRE1C with trimming of TCR beta V- and J-genes.

The PCR had 60 Vbeta and 13 Jbeta primers. The table came from immunoSEQ multiplex PCR; TCRdb's copy has only in-frame clones and leaves some out. This table has about 120,000 clones, about 85% appearing once. About this clone itself: Its antigen is unidentified. This specimen includes other DNA sequences encoding the same CDR3.

Trimming left V 2 bases short and J 0 bases short, with 8 bases between. The CDR3 is 15 amino acids. Germline loops: CDR1 SGHAT, CDR2 FQNNGV. Sequenced input: PBMCs. V usage is TRBV11-2 and J usage is TRBJ2-1; the D is unclear. This TCR was sampled from a man in his late teens or twenties in good health and CMV-seropositive. CDR3 sequence: CASSLSVSSYNEQFF. The CDR3 DNA follows: TGTGCCAGCAGCTTAAGCGTGAGCTCCTACAATGAGCAGTTCTTC.